This T cell receptor beta chain originates from a study of PD-L1 blockade in urothelial cancer. Study context: Bladder-origin urothelial cancer in males covered twenty-five of 29 patients.

Trimming removed 0 bases from V and 5 bases from J; junction bases left unmatched: 6. The CDR3 has 16 residues. Germline V gene sequence: CDR1 SGHNT, CDR2 YYREEE (reference sequence). Only in-frame clones appear in the TCRdb table, and some are missing; sequencing was by immunoSEQ multiplex PCR. The table shows about 45,000 clones, with more than 70% occurring only once. The sample was PBMCs, taken around atezolizumab (anti-PD-L1) treatment. The chain couples TRBV5-4 to TRBJ2-5; TRBD1 agrees at 11 bases. The receptor's source is a man at least 80 years old with urothelial cancer. The CDR3 DNA reads TGTGCCAGCAGCTTGGCCGGACAGGGGGCGAAGGAGACCCAGTACTTC. It is translated as CASSLAGQGAKETQYF. The full variable domain, rest sourced from reference TRBV5-4 and TRBJ2-5, is ETGVTQSPTHLIKTRGQQVTLRCSSQSGHNTVSWYQQALGQGPQFIFQYYREEENGRGNFPPRFSGLQFPNYSSELNVNALELDDSALYLCASSLAGQGAKETQYFGPGTRLLVL.